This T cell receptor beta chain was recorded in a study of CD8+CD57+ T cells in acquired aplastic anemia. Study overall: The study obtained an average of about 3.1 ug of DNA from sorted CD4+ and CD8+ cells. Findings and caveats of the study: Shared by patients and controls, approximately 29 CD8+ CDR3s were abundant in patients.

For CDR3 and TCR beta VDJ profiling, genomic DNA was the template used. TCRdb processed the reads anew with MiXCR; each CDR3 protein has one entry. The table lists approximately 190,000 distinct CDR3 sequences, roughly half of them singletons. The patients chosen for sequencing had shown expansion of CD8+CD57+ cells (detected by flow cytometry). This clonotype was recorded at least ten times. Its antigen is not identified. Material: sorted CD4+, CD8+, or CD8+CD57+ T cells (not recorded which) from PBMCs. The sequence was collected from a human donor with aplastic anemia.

CDR3 DNA sequence: TGCAGTGCTAGAGATCTAGAGGGCCCGGGTGGGTTTAATTCACCCCTCCACTTT. Translated: CSARDLEGPGGFNSPLHF. This sequence joins TRBV20-1 and TRBJ1-6; D is uncertain. CDR1 is DFQATT, CDR2 SNEGSKA, per germline (reference sequence). The CDR3 covers 18 residues. Trimming stripped 0 bases from V and 6 bases from J, with 21 bases between.